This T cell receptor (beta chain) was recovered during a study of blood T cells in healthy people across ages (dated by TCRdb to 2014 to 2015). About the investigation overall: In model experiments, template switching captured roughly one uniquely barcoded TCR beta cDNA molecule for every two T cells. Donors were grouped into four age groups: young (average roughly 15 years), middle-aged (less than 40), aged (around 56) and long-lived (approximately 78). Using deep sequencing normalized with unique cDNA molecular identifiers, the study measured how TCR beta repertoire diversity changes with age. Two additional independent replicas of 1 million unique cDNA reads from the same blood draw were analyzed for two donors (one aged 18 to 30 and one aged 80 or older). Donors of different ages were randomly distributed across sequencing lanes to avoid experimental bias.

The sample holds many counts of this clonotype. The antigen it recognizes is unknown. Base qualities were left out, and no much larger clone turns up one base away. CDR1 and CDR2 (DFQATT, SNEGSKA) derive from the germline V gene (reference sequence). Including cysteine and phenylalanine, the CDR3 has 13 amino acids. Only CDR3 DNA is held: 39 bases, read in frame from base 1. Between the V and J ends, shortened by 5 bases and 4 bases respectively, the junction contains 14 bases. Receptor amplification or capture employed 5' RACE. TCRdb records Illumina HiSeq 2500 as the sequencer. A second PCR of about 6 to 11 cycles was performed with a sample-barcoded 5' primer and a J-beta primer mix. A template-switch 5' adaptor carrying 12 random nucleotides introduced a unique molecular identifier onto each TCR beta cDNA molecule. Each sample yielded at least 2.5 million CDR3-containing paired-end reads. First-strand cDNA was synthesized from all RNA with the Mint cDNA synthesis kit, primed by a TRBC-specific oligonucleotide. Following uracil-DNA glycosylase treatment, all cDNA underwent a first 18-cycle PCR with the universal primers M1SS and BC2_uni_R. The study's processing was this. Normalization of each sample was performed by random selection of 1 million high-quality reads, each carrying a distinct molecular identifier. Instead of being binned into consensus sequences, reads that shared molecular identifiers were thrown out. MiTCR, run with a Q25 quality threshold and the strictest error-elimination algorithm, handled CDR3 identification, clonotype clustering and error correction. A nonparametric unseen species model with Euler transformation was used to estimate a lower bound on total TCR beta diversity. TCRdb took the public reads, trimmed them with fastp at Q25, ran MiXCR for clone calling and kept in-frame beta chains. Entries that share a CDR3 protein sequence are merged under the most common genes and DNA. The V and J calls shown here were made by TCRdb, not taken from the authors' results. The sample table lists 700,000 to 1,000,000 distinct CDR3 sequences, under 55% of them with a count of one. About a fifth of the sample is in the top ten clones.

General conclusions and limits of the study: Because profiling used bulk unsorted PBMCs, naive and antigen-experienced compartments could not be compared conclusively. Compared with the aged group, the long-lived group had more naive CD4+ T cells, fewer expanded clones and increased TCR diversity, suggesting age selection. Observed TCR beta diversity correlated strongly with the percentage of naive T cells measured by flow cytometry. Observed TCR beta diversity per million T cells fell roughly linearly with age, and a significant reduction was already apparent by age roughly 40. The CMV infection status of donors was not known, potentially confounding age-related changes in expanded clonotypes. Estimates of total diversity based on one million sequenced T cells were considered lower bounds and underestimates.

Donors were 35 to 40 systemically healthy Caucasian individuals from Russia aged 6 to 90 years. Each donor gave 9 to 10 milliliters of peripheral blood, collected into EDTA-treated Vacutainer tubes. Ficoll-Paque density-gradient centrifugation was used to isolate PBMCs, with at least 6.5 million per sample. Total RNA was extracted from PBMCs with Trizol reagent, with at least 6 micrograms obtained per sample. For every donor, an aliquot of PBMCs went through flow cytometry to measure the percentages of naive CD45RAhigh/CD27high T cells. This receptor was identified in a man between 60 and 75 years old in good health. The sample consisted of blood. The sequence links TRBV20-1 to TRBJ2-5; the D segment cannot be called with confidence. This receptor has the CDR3 CSAYGGPGETQYF. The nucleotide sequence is TGCAGTGCTTACGGCGGACCCGGAGAGACCCAGTACTTC.